These 15 T cell receptor beta chains came from one sample sequenced in a study of T-cell reconstitution after alpha-beta-depleted transplantation in children. The authors prepared the TCRbeta library with unique molecular identifiers. TCRdb redid the calling of the PCR reads with MiXCR, one entry per CDR3 protein. The sample lists about 460,000 distinct CDR3 sequences; roughly an eighth were seen once. This specimen consisted of PBMCs, mostly from graft donor cells, obtained 180 days after TCRalphabeta/CD19-depleted stem cell transplant. These receptors came from a female patient under 10 years old who had a stem cell transplant for aplastic anemia, so the T cells may come from the graft donor.

The J gene is TRBJ2-7, the V gene TRBV12-3 or TRBV12-4, with TRBD1 matching 11 bases. V lost 4 bases to trimming and J lost 0 bases; unmatched junction nucleotides: 2. CDR3 length: 15 amino acids. The CDR3 loop is CASSWGTGGSYEQYV. The CDR3 DNA follows: TGTGCCAGCAGTTGGGGGACAGGGGGCTCCTACGAGCAGTACGTC.

V usage is TRBV20-1 and J usage is TRBJ2-1, with 14 bases aligning to TRBD2. V was clipped by 2 bases and J by 8 bases; unmatched bases: 5. Per the germline V gene, CDR1 is DFQATT and CDR2 is SNEGSKA (reference sequence). CDR3 length: 15 amino acids. CDR3 coding DNA: TGCAGTGCTAGAAAGACTAGCGGGAGGGCCGATGAGCAGTTCTTC. This translates into CSARKTSGRADEQFF.

This chain uses TRBV3-1 with TRBJ2-3; 8 nucleotides match TRBD1. This CDR3 is 13 amino acids long. After removal of 6 bases from V and 6 bases from J, the junction contained 5 bases not matched to a gene. CDR1 is LGHDT and CDR2 is YNNKEL in the germline V gene (reference sequence). CDR3 protein: CASRAQGADTQYF. The CDR3, as DNA: TGTGCCAGCAGGGCCCAGGGGGCCGATACGCAGTATTTT.

Many counts were recorded for this clonotype. The chain links TRBV4-3 to TRBJ2-1; 10 positions match TRBD2. CDR3 length equals 17 residues. V trimming: 4 bases; J trimming: 5 bases; junction bases outside the gene matches: 11. Germline-derived CDR1 and CDR2 are LGHNA and YSLEER. The CDR3 region is CASSPYQAGTSDNEQFF. The CDR3 coding sequence is TGCGCCAGCAGCCCTTATCAAGCCGGGACTAGCGACAATGAGCAGTTCTTC.

CDR3 coding DNA: TGCGCCAGCAGCCAAGATTCCGCTCGTTTAGGGGAGCTGTTTTTT. Amino acid sequence: CASSQDSARLGELFF. The V and J genes are TRBV4-1 and TRBJ2-2; D gene unclear. Trimming took off 0 bases at V and 8 bases at J, with 13 bases between the two ends. CDR3 length equals 15 residues. Per the germline V gene, CDR1 is MGHRA and CDR2 is YSYEKL.

Remarks on this clonotype: With a much larger clone just one base away, this may be a read error. This likely comes from a read error, as the CDR3 has no conserved phenylalanine or tryptophan at its end. The V gene is TRBV7-8, the J gene TRBJ2-1; the D is unclear. The CDR3 has 15 residues. V lost 1 base, J lost 4 bases, and 11 bases lay in between. Germline CDR1 is SGHVS and CDR2 is FQNEAQ. Here the CDR3 DNA reads TGTGCCAGCAGCTTAGAGGTTGGTCGTTACAATGAGCAGTTCATC. As protein: CASSLEVGRYNEQFI.

This clonotype was counted ten times or more. The chain is built from TRBV4-2 and TRBJ2-7; 14 bases agree with TRBD2. CDR1 LGHNA and CDR2 YNFKEQ come from the germline V gene. The CDR3 extends over 17 amino acids. V gave up 5 bases and J gave up 6 bases; unmatched junction bases: 12. CDR3 sequence reads: CASSGWGTSGSFSEQYF. Here the CDR3 DNA reads TGTGCCAGCAGCGGCTGGGGGACTAGCGGGAGTTTTTCCGAGCAGTACTTC.

V and J are TRBV6-5 and TRBJ2-1; D is possibly TRBD2 (5 bases). Germline V gene data show CDR1 as MNHEY and CDR2 as SVGAGI. V was clipped by 1 base and J by 5 bases, with 12 bases between them. This CDR3 is built from 15 residues. Here the CDR3 DNA reads TGTGCCAGCAGTTACTTGGTCCGGGGTGACAATGAGCAGTTCTTC. It translates to CASSYLVRGDNEQFF.

The CDR3: CASSPLTNLGEQYF. The DNA of the CDR3 is TGTGCCAGCTCACCACTTACCAATTTAGGGGAGCAGTACTTC. This sequence joins TRBV18 and TRBJ2-7, with unresolved D. V shed 1 base and J shed 7 bases, with 14 bases lying between them. Per germline, CDR1 KGHSH and CDR2 LQKENI. The CDR3 is 14 amino acids.

In this sample, this clonotype turned up a few times. The chain combines TRBV7-9 with TRBJ1-4; 7 positions match TRBD1. The CDR3 is 16 amino acids. In germline, CDR1 is SEHNR, CDR2 FQNEAQ (reference sequence). The ends lost 1 base at V and 4 bases at J; junction bases unmatched: 6. The CDR3 DNA follows: TGTGCCAGCAGCTTAGACCCGACAGGGTTTAATGAAAAACTGTTTTTT. Translation: CASSLDPTGFNEKLFF. The variable domain in full, completed from reference TRBV7-9 and TRBJ1-4, reads DTGVSQNPRHKITKRGQNVTFRCDPISEHNRLYWYRQTLGQGPEFLTYFQNEAQLEKSRLLSDRFSAERPKGSFSTLEIQRTEQGDSAMYLCASSLDPTGFNEKLFFGSGTQLSVL.

The V gene is TRBV27, the J gene TRBJ2-7; TRBD2 matches 7 bases. Trimming cost V 6 bases and J 0 bases; bases outside gene matches: 8. Germline CDR1 MNHEY, CDR2 SMNVEV (reference sequence). This CDR3 is 15 amino acids long. CDR3 coding DNA: TGTGCCAGCAGGCCCCTAGCGGTGAGCTCCTACGAGCAGTACTTC. It encodes CASRPLAVSSYEQYF.

The J gene is TRBJ2-2, the V gene TRBV7-2; the D gene is possibly TRBD1 (6 bases). V lost 5 bases, J lost 3 bases, and 10 bases lay in between. The germline CDR1 and CDR2 sequences are SGHTA and FQGNSA. The CDR3 covers 14 residues. CDR3 in DNA: TGTGCCAGCAGCCGGACAGTGTACACCGGGGAGCTGTTTTTT. Its protein product is CASSRTVYTGELFF.

The sample holds a few counts of this clonotype. This sequence joins TRBV29-1 and TRBJ2-1; TRBD2 matches at 9 bases. V shed 4 bases and J 7 bases; nucleotides not matched to a gene: 8. Germline CDR1 SQVTM, CDR2 ANQGSEA. This CDR3 region has 14 residues. Here the CDR3 DNA reads TGCAGCGTTGTGGCGGGAGGGCCGGGTAATGAGCAGTTCTTC. It yields the protein CSVVAGGPGNEQFF.

The CDR3: CASSPGFGSRSYNEQFF. The CDR3 nucleotides read TGTGCCAGCAGTCCTGGTTTTGGGAGCCGGTCGTACAATGAGCAGTTCTTC. The chain links TRBV2 to TRBJ2-1; a possible D gene is TRBD2 (5 bases). The CDR3 runs to 17 residues. V was cut by 5 bases and J by 4 bases, with 21 bases left in between. Germline lookup yields CDR1 SNHLY and CDR2 FYNNEI.

J is TRBJ2-7 and V is TRBV5-1; tentatively, D is TRBD2 (6 bases). Trimming shortened V by 0 bases and J by 3 bases, and 16 bases separated the two germline ends. The CDR3 covers 16 residues. Germline-derived CDR1 and CDR2 are SGHRS and YFSETQ. The CDR3 loop is CASSLDPSRERYEQYF. The CDR3 nucleotides read TGCGCCAGCAGCTTGGATCCCTCGCGGGAACGCTACGAGCAGTACTTC.